This TCR beta chain was captured in a study of control samples from healthy donors and cancer patients. The germline V and J ends were trimmed by 5 bases and 0 bases, with 4 bases remaining between them. The CDR3 contains 11 residues. Germline CDR1 and CDR2: SQVTM and ANQGSEA. Sequencing was performed with immunoSEQ multiplex PCR; in TCRdb, only in-frame clones are kept and a portion is missing. This table has roughly 130,000 clones, 80% to 95% appearing once. The sequence derives from a man aged 18 to 30 in good health. The sequenced material came from blood. The chain couples TRBV29-1 to TRBJ1-2, with D hard to call. CDR3 in amino acids: CSVRANYGYTF. CDR3 in DNA: TGCAGCGTTCGCGCTAACTATGGCTACACCTTC.